Below, 26 T cell receptor beta chains from the same sample are listed, as sequenced in a study of blood T cell repertoires in COVID-19. Libraries were prepared by immunoSEQ multiplex PCR; TCRdb keeps only in-frame clonotypes and omits some of them. In the table there are over 300,000 clones, 70% to 90% of which are singletons. The sample consisted of PBMCs or T cells enriched from blood (not recorded which). The source of these receptors is a man younger than 40 who had recovered from COVID-19.

The chain uses TRBV27 and TRBJ1-6, with D perhaps matching TRBD1 (6 bases). V lost 6 bases and J 3 bases, leaving 12 bases between the germline ends. This CDR3 contains 15 residues. The germline V gene encodes CDR1 MNHEY and CDR2 SMNVEV (reference sequence). CDR3 bases: TGTGCCAGCAGCTCGACAGGACGCTATAATTCACCCCTCCACTTT. Amino acids: CASSSTGRYNSPLHF.

CDR3 region: CACSLGTGNNSPLHF. In DNA, the CDR3 is TGTGCCTGCTCCCTTGGGACAGGGAATAATTCACCCCTCCACTTT. The rearrangement links TRBV30 to TRBJ1-6; TRBD1 matches 9 bases. Germline V gives CDR1 GTSNPN, CDR2 SVGIG (reference sequence). This CDR3 region has 15 residues. J gave up 5 bases and V 6 bases, and 8 bases lay outside the gene matches.

This rearrangement joins TRBV24-1 to TRBJ1-6, with 9 positions matching TRBD1. V dropped 3 bases and J dropped 4; count of bases not matched to a gene: 9. The CDR3 spans 18 residues. Germline V gene data show CDR1 as KGHDR and CDR2 as SFDVKD. CDR3 sequence (DNA): TGTGCCACCAGTGATCTCGGGACAGGGAAAGGGTATAATTCACCCCTCCACTTT. This translates into CATSDLGTGKGYNSPLHF.

The chain carries TRBV4-2 and TRBJ2-5, with D possibly TRBD2 on 7 matching bases. The CDR3 spans 15 residues. With 6 bases removed from V and 5 bases from J, the gap between germline ends came to 19 bases. CDR1 LGHNA and CDR2 YNFKEQ come from the germline V gene. The CDR3 DNA reads as TGTGCCAGCAGACCTCTCGGGGGGAGGGGGGAGACCCAGTACTTC. It specifies CASRPLGGRGETQYF.

V is TRBV7-2 and J is TRBJ2-3, with D unclear. The ends were cut back, 2 bases at V and 2 bases at J, with 20 bases in the middle. The CDR3 is made up of 18 amino acids. Germline V gene sequence: CDR1 SGHTA, CDR2 FQGNSA. The CDR3 coding sequence is TGTGCCAGCAGCTTAATCCTCATAAATCAGGAAGCCACAGATACGCAGTATTTT. Translated: CASSLILINQEATDTQYF. The variable domain in full, with the rest retrieved from reference TRBV7-2 and TRBJ2-3, is GAGVSQSPSNKVTEKGKDVELRCDPISGHTALYWYRQSLGQGLEFLIYFQGNSAPDKSGLPSDRFSAERTGGSVSTLTIQRTQQEDSAVYLCASSLILINQEATDTQYFGPGTRLTVL.

The V gene is TRBV21-1, the J gene TRBJ2-3; TRBD2 was called by the table and not checked on the DNA. TRBV21-1 is a recognized pseudogene. The CDR3 length is 18 residues. This CDR3 reads CASSNRGLAGDSTDTQYF. DNA of the CDR3: TGTGCCAGCAGCAATAGAGGACTAGCGGGGGACAGCACAGATACGCAGTATTTT.

The chain joins TRBV15 to TRBJ2-3; the D gene is possibly TRBD2 (5 bases). With 4 bases removed from V and 4 bases from J, the gap between germline ends came to 15 bases. The germline V gene has CDR1 LNHNV and CDR2 YYDKDF (reference sequence). This CDR3 contains 15 residues. The CDR3 protein is CATSKESEGPDTQYF. The CDR3 bases are TGTGCCACCAGCAAGGAGAGCGAGGGCCCAGATACGCAGTATTTT.

J is TRBJ1-2 and V is TRBV6-4; 7 bases match TRBD1. Germline CDR1 is MRHNA and CDR2 is SNTAGT. The CDR3 contains 17 residues. With V trimmed by 6 bases and J by 4 bases, 17 bases remained unmatched. This CDR3 reads CASSPQPGQSMTYGYTF. The CDR3 DNA is TGTGCCAGCAGCCCCCAACCGGGACAGAGTATGACCTATGGCTACACCTTC.

The chain recombines TRBV7-3 with TRBJ2-5; D gene unclear. V shed 2 bases and J shed 1 base, with 8 bases lying between them. The CDR3 runs 14 residues. Germline CDR1 is SGHTA and CDR2 is FQGTGA. The CDR3 loop reads CASSLFGSQETQYF. CDR3 DNA sequence: TGTGCCAGCAGCTTATTTGGTAGCCAAGAGACCCAGTACTTC.

This chain joins TRBV24-1 and TRBJ1-5; TRBD1 aligns across 12 bases. Looked up from germline, CDR1 is KGHDR and CDR2 is SFDVKD. The CDR3 has 17 amino acids. Trimming took 3 bases from V and 1 from J; bases not matched to a gene: 3. As DNA, the CDR3 is TGTGCCACCAGTGATGGGGGACAGGGGGCCAGCAATCAGCCCCAGCATTTT. Protein: CATSDGGQGASNQPQHF.

The V and J genes are TRBV4-3 and TRBJ2-2; D might be TRBD2 (6 bases). V lost 5 bases and J lost 1, with 14 bases in between. CDR1 LGHNA and CDR2 YSLEER come from the germline V gene. The length of the CDR3 is 16 residues. The CDR3, as DNA: TGCGCCAGCAGCGCGGGACCTCTTAAGAACACCGGGGAGCTGTTTTTT. Translated, it gives CASSAGPLKNTGELFF.

The chain carries TRBV27 and TRBJ1-1, with D possibly being TRBD1 (5 bases). V dropped 5 bases and J dropped 5 bases, with 18 bases sitting between them. The CDR3 is 15 amino acids. CDR1 and CDR2 (germline): MNHEY, SMNVEV (reference sequence). CDR3 amino acids: CASSNGGVRGTEAFF. CDR3 DNA: TGTGCCAGCAGTAACGGGGGGGTAAGGGGTACTGAAGCTTTCTTT.

There are a few counts of this clone. The CDR3 nucleotides read TGTGCCACCAGCAGAGAGTACAGCCTCTATGGCTACACCTTC. The encoded protein is CATSREYSLYGYTF. The chain has TRBV15 and TRBJ1-2; no firm D call. CDR1 LNHNV and CDR2 YYDKDF come from the germline V gene (reference sequence). The length of the CDR3 is 14 residues. Trimming stripped 0 bases from V and 4 bases from J, with 9 bases between. The whole variable domain, remainder taken from reference TRBV15 and TRBJ1-2, is DAMVIQNPRYQVTQFGKPVTLSCSQTLNHNVMYWYQQKSSQAPKLLFHYYDKDFNNEADTPDNFQSRRPNTSFCFLDIRSPGLGDTAMYLCATSREYSLYGYTFGSGTRLTVV.

This chain connects TRBV24-1 to TRBJ2-7; D uncertain. The V end lost 2 bases, the J end lost 3 bases, and 4 bases lay between the germline ends. Germline CDR1 is KGHDR and CDR2 is SFDVKD. The CDR3 is made up of 12 amino acids. CDR3: CATSDSSYEQYF. The DNA for the CDR3 is TGTGCCACCAGTGATTCGAGCTACGAGCAGTACTTC.

The CDR3 loop reads CASSLYGGDGYTF. The CDR3 DNA reads TGTGCCAGCAGCTTGTACGGGGGGGATGGCTACACCTTC. The chain carries TRBV5-4 and TRBJ1-2, with D possibly TRBD1 on 5 matching bases. The CDR3 is 13 residues long. Trimming cost V 1 base and J 6 bases, with 10 bases left between them. CDR1 is SGHNT and CDR2 is YYREEE in the germline V gene (reference sequence).

The chain links TRBV2 to TRBJ2-1; D is perhaps TRBD1 (6 bases). The CDR3 loop spans 15 amino acids. Germline V gene data show CDR1 as SNHLY and CDR2 as FYNNEI. Trimming left V 5 bases short and J 4 bases short, with 15 bases between. CDR3 loop: CASSQTGGLYNEQFF. CDR3 DNA: TGTGCCAGCAGTCAGACAGGAGGTCTGTACAATGAGCAGTTCTTC.

The rearrangement links TRBV5-1 to TRBJ1-1; no firm D call. Trimming took 3 bases from V and 1 from J, leaving 13 bases between them. CDR1 and CDR2 from the germline V gene are SGHRS and YFSETQ. The CDR3 spans 15 residues. The CDR3 DNA is TGCGCCAGCAGCTCGTTTACCGGGAAGAACACTGAAGCTTTCTTT. Translating gives CASSSFTGKNTEAFF. Looking up the rest from reference TRBV5-1 and TRBJ1-1 gives the full variable domain: KAGVTQTPRYLIKTRGQQVTLSCSPISGHRSVSWYQQTPGQGLQFLFEYFSETQRNKGNFPGRFSGRQFSNSRSEMNVSTLELGDSALYLCASSSFTGKNTEAFFGQGTRLTVV.

This clone has a single count. CDR3 sequence: CASSLGGPTEAFF. CDR3 DNA: TGTGCCAGCAGCTTAGGAGGTCCCACTGAAGCTTTCTTT. This chain links TRBV11-1 with TRBJ1-1; D gene uncertain. The length of the CDR3 is 13 residues. Germline V gives CDR1 SGHAT, CDR2 FQDESV (reference sequence). V was cut by 1 base and J by 4 bases, with 7 bases left in between.

The genes are TRBV13 and TRBJ1-6; D perhaps matches TRBD1 (6 bases). CDR1 and CDR2 (germline): PRHDT, FYEKMQ (reference sequence). The CDR3 is 14 residues long. V was trimmed by 3 bases and J by 8 bases, leaving 11 bases between them. In DNA, the CDR3 is TGTGCCAGCAGCTTCCGGGACATTGATTCACCCCTCCACTTT. Amino acids: CASSFRDIDSPLHF.

The chain joins TRBV7-6 to TRBJ1-3; D call uncertain. The CDR3 covers 16 residues. The V end was cut by 6 bases, the J end by 0 bases, with 15 bases between. Germline CDR1 SGHVS, CDR2 FNYEAQ. The CDR3 coding sequence is TGTGCCAGCAGGCCCGGGAATCCTGACTCTGGAAACACCATATATTTT. Encoded protein: CASRPGNPDSGNTIYF.

This chain connects TRBV5-1 to TRBJ1-4; D is perhaps TRBD1 (6 bases). Germline V lookup: CDR1 SGHRS, CDR2 YFSETQ. The ends were cut back, 4 bases at V and 4 bases at J, with 23 bases in the middle. The CDR3 consists of 18 residues. Here the CDR3 reads CASSPGPGDISRNEKLFF. As DNA, the CDR3 is TGCGCCAGCAGCCCCGGTCCAGGGGATATATCTCGTAATGAAAAACTGTTTTTT.

The gene calls are TRBV9 and TRBJ2-5; TRBD2 agrees at 10 bases. The CDR3 length is 16 residues. J lost 4 bases, V lost 0 bases, and 6 bases had no gene match. Looked up from germline, CDR1 is SGDLS and CDR2 is YYNGEE. CDR3 DNA sequence: TGTGCCAGCAGCGTAGGGAGCGGGGGGGCCGGAGAGACCCAGTACTTC. This sequence encodes CASSVGSGGAGETQYF. The variable domain in full, completed from reference TRBV9 and TRBJ2-5, reads DSGVTQTPKHLITATGQRVTLRCSPRSGDLSVYWYQQSLDQGLQFLIQYYNGEERAKGNILERFSAQQFPDLHSELNLSSLELGDSALYFCASSVGSGGAGETQYFGPGTRLLVL.

V usage is TRBV24-1 and J usage is TRBJ2-3, with D maybe TRBD1 (5 bases). V was shortened by 7 bases and J by 2 bases, with 21 bases between the two germline ends. The CDR3 extends over 17 amino acids. CDR1 is KGHDR and CDR2 is SFDVKD in the germline V gene. The CDR3 DNA is TGTGCCACCAGAATCCCCGTTGAACAGGAAACCACAGATACGCAGTATTTT. It is translated as CATRIPVEQETTDTQYF.

DNA of the CDR3: TGTGCCAGCAGCCAAGTGTTCACTGAGCTGAACACTGAAGCTTTCTTT. The encoded protein is CASSQVFTELNTEAFF. V is TRBV3-1 (or the pseudogene TRBV3-2) and J is TRBJ1-1, with D unresolved. The CDR3 covers 16 residues. Per the germline V gene, CDR1 is LGHDT and CDR2 is YNNKEL (reference sequence). V gave up 1 base and J gave up 0 bases, with 12 bases separating them.

This chain uses TRBV10-3 with TRBJ1-5; D gene unclear. The germline V gene encodes CDR1 ENHRY and CDR2 SYGVKD. The V and J ends lost 4 bases and 3 bases respectively, with 7 bases between them. This CDR3 region has 13 residues. The CDR3 reads CAISGQDNQPQHF. CDR3 in DNA: TGTGCCATCAGTGGACAAGACAATCAGCCCCAGCATTTT.

CDR3 region: CASSPTGQRGYTF. As DNA, the CDR3 is TGTGCCAGCAGCCCCACGGGACAAAGAGGCTACACCTTC. This sequence joins TRBV7-9 and TRBJ1-2; D might be TRBD1 (6 bases). CDR1 is SEHNR, CDR2 FQNEAQ, per germline (reference sequence). V was pared by 5 bases and J by 8 bases, with 15 bases between. This CDR3 region has 13 residues.